These T cell receptor beta chains were read from a single sample in a study of CD8+CD57+ T cells in acquired aplastic anemia. In TCRdb, the reads were re-called with MiXCR into one record per CDR3 protein. Here the sample spans fewer than 200,000 distinct CDR3 sequences, around 50% being singletons. Source material: sorted CD4+, CD8+, or CD8+CD57+ T cells (not recorded which) from PBMCs. All receptors derive from a human donor with aplastic anemia. Both conserved end residues are part of each CDR3. The D gene is left open where the match is weak. Size is stated for part of the rows, as once, few or many counts, or as a class when the clone is expanded.

j_gene: TRBJ1-5
d_gene: TRBD1
abundance: many
v_gene: TRBV20-1
CDR3nt: TGCAGTGCTAGTCGGGTGTCAGGGGGTACTCAGCCCCAGCATTTT
CDR3aa: CSASRVSGGTQPQHF

j_gene: TRBJ1-6
d_gene: -
abundance: few
v_gene: TRBV14
CDR3nt: TGTGCCAGCAGCCAAGTTAGGGGACGATATAATTCACCCCTCCACTTT
CDR3aa: CASSQVRGRYNSPLHF

j_gene: TRBJ1-2
d_gene: -
abundance: -
v_gene: TRBV20-1
CDR3nt: TGCAGTGCAGGGGAGTCCGTCTATGGCTACACCTTC
CDR3aa: CSAGESVYGYTF

j_gene: TRBJ1-5
d_gene: -
abundance: many
v_gene: TRBV6-2/TRBV6-3
CDR3nt: TGTGCCAGCAGTTACTCGTGGGAGGTGGGCAATCAGCCCCAGCATTTT
CDR3aa: CASSYSWEVGNQPQHF

j_gene: TRBJ1-2
d_gene: -
abundance: -
v_gene: TRBV10-3
CDR3nt: TGTGCCATCAGTGAGTCGGCAGAAGGTAACTATGGCTACACCTTC
CDR3aa: CAISESAEGNYGYTF

j_gene: TRBJ1-1
d_gene: -
abundance: many
v_gene: TRBV2
CDR3nt: TGTGCCAGCAGTGGACAGCAACCCACTGAAGCTTTCTTT
CDR3aa: CASSGQQPTEAFF

j_gene: TRBJ2-3
d_gene: -
abundance: -
v_gene: TRBV24-1
CDR3nt: TGTGCCACCAGTTTGGGGACAAATATCAACACAGATACGCAGTATTTT
CDR3aa: CATSLGTNINTDTQYF

j_gene: TRBJ1-2
d_gene: -
abundance: -
v_gene: TRBV7-9
CDR3nt: TGTGCCAGCAGCTACCAAGGGGCAAATGGCTACACCTTC
CDR3aa: CASSYQGANGYTF

j_gene: TRBJ2-3
d_gene: -
abundance: -
v_gene: TRBV2
CDR3nt: TGTGCCAGCAGTGAGACAGGCACAGATACGCAGTATTTT
CDR3aa: CASSETGTDTQYF

j_gene: TRBJ1-1
d_gene: -
abundance: -
v_gene: TRBV29-1
CDR3nt: TGCAGCGTTGAAGGTGGCAGGGGAAACACTGAAGCTTTCTTT
CDR3aa: CSVEGGRGNTEAFF

j_gene: TRBJ2-5
d_gene: TRBD1
abundance: -
v_gene: TRBV6-5
CDR3nt: TGTGCCAGCAGTTACTCGACAGGGGTTGGGACCCAGTACTTC
CDR3aa: CASSYSTGVGTQYF

j_gene: TRBJ1-5
d_gene: -
abundance: many
v_gene: TRBV15
CDR3nt: TGTGCCACCAGCAGATACAGGGAAAAAGGTCAGCCCCAGCATTTT
CDR3aa: CATSRYREKGQPQHF

j_gene: TRBJ2-6
d_gene: -
abundance: -
v_gene: TRBV29-1
CDR3nt: TGCAGCGCCCTGAACACTGGGGCCAACGTCCTGACTTTC
CDR3aa: CSALNTGANVLTF

j_gene: TRBJ1-2
d_gene: -
abundance: -
v_gene: TRBV7-8
CDR3nt: TGTGCCAGCAGCGTCATGGGCGGCTACACCTTC
CDR3aa: CASSVMGGYTF

j_gene: TRBJ2-3
d_gene: -
abundance: many
v_gene: TRBV5-1
CDR3nt: TGCGCCAGCAGGCCTGACCCCCGGGCCACAGATACGCAGTATTTT
CDR3aa: CASRPDPRATDTQYF

j_gene: TRBJ1-6
d_gene: TRBD1
abundance: few
v_gene: TRBV19
CDR3nt: TGTGCCAGTAGTACCCCGGGGACAGGACCCCTCCACTTT
CDR3aa: CASSTPGTGPLHF

j_gene: TRBJ2-7
d_gene: TRBD2
abundance: many
v_gene: TRBV5-1
CDR3nt: TGCGCCAGCAGCTTGGAGCCGGGGGGGCTCGAGCAGTACTTC
CDR3aa: CASSLEPGGLEQYF

j_gene: TRBJ1-5
d_gene: -
abundance: -
v_gene: TRBV2
CDR3nt: TGTGCCAGCGCCATCAAAGATCAGCCCCAGCATTTT
CDR3aa: CASAIKDQPQHF

j_gene: TRBJ1-5
d_gene: -
abundance: -
v_gene: TRBV2
CDR3nt: TGTGCCAGCAGTGTGGGGCAGGGCAATCAGCCCCAGCATTTT
CDR3aa: CASSVGQGNQPQHF

j_gene: TRBJ2-3
d_gene: TRBD2
abundance: -
v_gene: TRBV24-1
CDR3nt: TGTGCCACCAGTGATTTGCGGCTAGCGGGAGTAGATACGCAGTATTTT
CDR3aa: CATSDLRLAGVDTQYF

j_gene: TRBJ1-1
d_gene: -
abundance: -
v_gene: TRBV5-1
CDR3nt: TGCGCCAGCAGCCGACGCGAAAAAGACAGCTGTAACACTGAAGCTTTCTTT
CDR3aa: CASSRREKDSCNTEAFF

j_gene: TRBJ1-5
d_gene: -
abundance: -
v_gene: TRBV6-1
CDR3nt: TGTGCCAGCAGCTCCGCCAGCAATCAGCCCCAGCATTTT
CDR3aa: CASSSASNQPQHF

j_gene: TRBJ2-3
d_gene: -
abundance: -
v_gene: TRBV2
CDR3nt: TGTGCCAGAAACACGCGAGATACGCAGTATTTT
CDR3aa: CARNTRDTQYF